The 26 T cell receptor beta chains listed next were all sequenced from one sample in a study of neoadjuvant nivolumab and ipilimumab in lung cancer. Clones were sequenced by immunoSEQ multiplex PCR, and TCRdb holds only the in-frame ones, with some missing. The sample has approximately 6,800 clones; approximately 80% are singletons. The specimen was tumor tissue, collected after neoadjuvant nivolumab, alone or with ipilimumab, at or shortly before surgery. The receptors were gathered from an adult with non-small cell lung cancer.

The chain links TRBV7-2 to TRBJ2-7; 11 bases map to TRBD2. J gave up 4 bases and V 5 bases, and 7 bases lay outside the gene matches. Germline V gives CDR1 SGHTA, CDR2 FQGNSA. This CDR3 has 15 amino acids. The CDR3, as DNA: TGTGCCAGCAGCCCTCAAACTAGCGGGGGTTACGAGCAGTACTTC. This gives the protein CASSPQTSGGYEQYF.

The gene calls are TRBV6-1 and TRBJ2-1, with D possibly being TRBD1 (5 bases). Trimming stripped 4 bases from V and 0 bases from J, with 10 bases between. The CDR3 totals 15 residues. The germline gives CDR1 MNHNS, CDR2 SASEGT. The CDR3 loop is CASSGSGFSYNEQFF. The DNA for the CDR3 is TGTGCCAGCAGTGGATCAGGGTTCTCCTACAATGAGCAGTTCTTC.

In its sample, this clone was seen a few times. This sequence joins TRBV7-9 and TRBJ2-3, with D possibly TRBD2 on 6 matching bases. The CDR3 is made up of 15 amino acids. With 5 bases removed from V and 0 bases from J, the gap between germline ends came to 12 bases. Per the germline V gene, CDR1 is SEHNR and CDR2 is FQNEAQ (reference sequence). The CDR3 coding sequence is TGTGCCAGCAGCACAAGGGACTCCAGCACAGATACGCAGTATTTT. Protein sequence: CASSTRDSSTDTQYF.

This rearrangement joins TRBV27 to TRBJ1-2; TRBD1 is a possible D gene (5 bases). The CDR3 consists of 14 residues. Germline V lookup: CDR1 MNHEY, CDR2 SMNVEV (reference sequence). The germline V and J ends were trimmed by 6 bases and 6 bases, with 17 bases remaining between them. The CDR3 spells CASRLRGPGDGYTF. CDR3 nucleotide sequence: TGTGCCAGCAGGCTACGGGGCCCCGGGGATGGCTACACCTTC.

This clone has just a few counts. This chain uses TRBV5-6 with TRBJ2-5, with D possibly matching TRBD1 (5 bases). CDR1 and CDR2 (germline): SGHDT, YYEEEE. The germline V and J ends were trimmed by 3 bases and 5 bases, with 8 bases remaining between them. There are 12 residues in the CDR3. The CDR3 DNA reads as TGTGCCAGCAGCTGGGGCTATGAGACCCAGTACTTC. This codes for CASSWGYETQYF.

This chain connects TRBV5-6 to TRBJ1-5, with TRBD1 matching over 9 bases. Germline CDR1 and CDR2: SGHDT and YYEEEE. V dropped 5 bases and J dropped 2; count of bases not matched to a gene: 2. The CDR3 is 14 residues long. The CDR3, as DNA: TGTGCCAGCAGGCGACAGGGGGGCAATCAGCCCCAGCATTTT. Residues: CASRRQGGNQPQHF.

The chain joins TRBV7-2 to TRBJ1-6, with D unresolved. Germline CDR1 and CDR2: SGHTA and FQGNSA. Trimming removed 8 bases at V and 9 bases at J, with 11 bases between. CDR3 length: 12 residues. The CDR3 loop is CASSHPGSPLHF. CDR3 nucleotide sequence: TGTGCCAGCTCCCACCCGGGTTCACCCCTCCACTTT. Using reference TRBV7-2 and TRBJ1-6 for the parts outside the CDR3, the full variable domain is GAGVSQSPSNKVTEKGKDVELRCDPISGHTALYWYRQSLGQGLEFLIYFQGNSAPDKSGLPSDRFSAERTGGSVSTLTIQRTQQEDSAVYLCASSHPGSPLHFGNGTRLTVT.

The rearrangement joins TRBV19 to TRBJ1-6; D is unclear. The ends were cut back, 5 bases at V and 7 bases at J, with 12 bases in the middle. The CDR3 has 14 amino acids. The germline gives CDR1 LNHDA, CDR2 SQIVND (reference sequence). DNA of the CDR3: TGTGCCAGTAGTCCACTCCCCCAAAATTCACCCCTCCACTTT. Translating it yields CASSPLPQNSPLHF. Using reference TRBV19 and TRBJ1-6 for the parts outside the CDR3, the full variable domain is DGGITQSPKYLFRKEGQNVTLSCEQNLNHDAMYWYRQDPGQGLRLIYYSQIVNDFQKGDIAEGYSVSREKKESFPLTVTSAQKNPTAFYLCASSPLPQNSPLHFGNGTRLTVT.

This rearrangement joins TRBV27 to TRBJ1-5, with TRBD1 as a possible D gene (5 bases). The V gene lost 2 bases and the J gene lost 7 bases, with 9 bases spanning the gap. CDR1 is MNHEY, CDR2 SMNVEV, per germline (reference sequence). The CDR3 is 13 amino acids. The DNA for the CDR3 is TGTGCCAGCAGTTTAGGAGGGGCACAGCCCCAGCATTTT. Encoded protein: CASSLGGAQPQHF.

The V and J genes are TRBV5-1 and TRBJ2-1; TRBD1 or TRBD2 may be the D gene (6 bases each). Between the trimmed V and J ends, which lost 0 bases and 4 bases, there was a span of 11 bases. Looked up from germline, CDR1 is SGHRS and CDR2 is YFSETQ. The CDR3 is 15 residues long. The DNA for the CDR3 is TGCGCCAGCAGCTTGGAGGGGGGAAGTTACAATGAGCAGTTCTTC. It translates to CASSLEGGSYNEQFF.

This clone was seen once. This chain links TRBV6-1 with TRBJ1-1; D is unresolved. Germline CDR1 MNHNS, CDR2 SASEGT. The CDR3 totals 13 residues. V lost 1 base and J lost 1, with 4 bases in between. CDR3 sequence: CASSEVRNTEAFF. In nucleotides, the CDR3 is TGTGCCAGCAGTGAAGTCAGGAACACTGAAGCTTTCTTT.

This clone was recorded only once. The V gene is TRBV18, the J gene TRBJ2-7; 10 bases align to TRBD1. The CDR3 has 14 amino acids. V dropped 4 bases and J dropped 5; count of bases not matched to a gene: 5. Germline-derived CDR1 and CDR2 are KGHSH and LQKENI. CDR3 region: CASSRGQGRDEQYF. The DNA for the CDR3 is TGTGCCAGCTCACGGGGACAGGGGAGGGACGAGCAGTACTTC.

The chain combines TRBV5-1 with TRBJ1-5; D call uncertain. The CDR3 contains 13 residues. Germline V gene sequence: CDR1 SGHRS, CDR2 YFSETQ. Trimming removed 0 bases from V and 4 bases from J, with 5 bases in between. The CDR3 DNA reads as TGCGCCAGCAGCTTGGATTTGAATCAGCCCCAGCATTTT. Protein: CASSLDLNQPQHF.

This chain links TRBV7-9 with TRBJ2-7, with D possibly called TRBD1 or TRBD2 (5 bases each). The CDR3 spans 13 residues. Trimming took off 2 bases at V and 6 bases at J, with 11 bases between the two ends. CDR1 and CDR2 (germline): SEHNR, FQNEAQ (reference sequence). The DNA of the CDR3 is TGTGCCAGCAGCTTAAGTGGGACCGGCGAGCAGTACTTC. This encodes CASSLSGTGEQYF.

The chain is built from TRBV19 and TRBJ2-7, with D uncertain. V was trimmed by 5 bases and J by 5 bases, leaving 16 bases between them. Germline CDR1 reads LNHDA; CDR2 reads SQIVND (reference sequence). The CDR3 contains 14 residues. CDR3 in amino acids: CASSLTRELNEQYF. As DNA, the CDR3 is TGTGCCAGTAGTTTAACCCGAGAGCTCAACGAGCAGTACTTC.

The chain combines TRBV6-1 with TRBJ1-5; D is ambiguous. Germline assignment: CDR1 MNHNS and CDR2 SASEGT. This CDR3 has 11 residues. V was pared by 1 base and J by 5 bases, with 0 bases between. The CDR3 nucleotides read TGTGCCAGCAGTGAAGATCAGCCCCAGCATTTT. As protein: CASSEDQPQHF.

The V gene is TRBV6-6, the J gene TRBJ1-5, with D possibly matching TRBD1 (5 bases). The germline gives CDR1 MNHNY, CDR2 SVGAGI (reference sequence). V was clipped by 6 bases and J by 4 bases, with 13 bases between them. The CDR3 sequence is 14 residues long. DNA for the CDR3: TGTGCCAGCAGCTCGGGGGGACTAAATCAGCCCCAGCATTTT. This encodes CASSSGGLNQPQHF.

CDR3 nucleotides: TGTGCCAGCAGCTTGGGACAGGGAATCAGCGAGCAGTACTTC. This gives the protein CASSLGQGISEQYF. The J gene is TRBJ2-7, the V gene TRBV11-2; 9 nucleotides agree with TRBD1. This CDR3 has 14 residues. From germline, CDR1 is SGHAT and CDR2 FQNNGV. Trimming took 3 bases from V and 6 from J; bases not matched to a gene: 6.

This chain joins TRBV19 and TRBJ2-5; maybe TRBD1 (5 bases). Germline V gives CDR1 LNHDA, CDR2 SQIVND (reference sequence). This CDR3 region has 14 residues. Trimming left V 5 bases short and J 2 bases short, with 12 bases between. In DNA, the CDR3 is TGTGCCAGTAGTGCTGGGGCGGTTCAAGAGACCCAGTACTTC. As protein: CASSAGAVQETQYF.

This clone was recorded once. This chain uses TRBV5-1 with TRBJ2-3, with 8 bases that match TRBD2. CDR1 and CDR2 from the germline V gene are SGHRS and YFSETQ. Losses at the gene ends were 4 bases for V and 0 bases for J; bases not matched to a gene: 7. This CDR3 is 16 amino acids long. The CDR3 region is CASSPRGGSSTDTQYF. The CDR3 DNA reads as TGCGCCAGCAGCCCTCGGGGGGGATCTAGCACAGATACGCAGTATTTT.

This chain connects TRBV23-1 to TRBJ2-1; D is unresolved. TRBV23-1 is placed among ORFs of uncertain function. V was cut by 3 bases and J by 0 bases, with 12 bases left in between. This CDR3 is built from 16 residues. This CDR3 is CASSHIQPSSYNEQFF. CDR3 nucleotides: TGCGCCAGCAGTCACATACAGCCGAGCTCCTACAATGAGCAGTTCTTC.

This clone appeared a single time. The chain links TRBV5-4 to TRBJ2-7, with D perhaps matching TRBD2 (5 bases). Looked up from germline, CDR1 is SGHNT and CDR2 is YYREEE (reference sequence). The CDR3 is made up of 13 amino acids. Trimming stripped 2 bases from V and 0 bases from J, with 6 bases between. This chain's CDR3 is CASSLRGSYEQYF. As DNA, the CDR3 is TGTGCCAGCAGCTTACGGGGCTCCTACGAGCAGTACTTC.

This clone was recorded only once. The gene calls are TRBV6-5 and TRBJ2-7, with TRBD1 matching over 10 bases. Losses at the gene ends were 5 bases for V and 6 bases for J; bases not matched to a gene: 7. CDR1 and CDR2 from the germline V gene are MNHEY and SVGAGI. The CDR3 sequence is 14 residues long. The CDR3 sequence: CASSDGTGVFEQYF. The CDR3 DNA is TGTGCCAGCAGTGATGGGACAGGGGTCTTCGAGCAGTACTTC.

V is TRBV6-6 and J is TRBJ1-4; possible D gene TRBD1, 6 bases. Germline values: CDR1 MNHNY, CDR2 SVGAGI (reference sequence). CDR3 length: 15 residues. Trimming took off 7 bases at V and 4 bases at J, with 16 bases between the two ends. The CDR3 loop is CASTVSLQGNEKLFF. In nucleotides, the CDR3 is TGTGCCAGCACCGTTAGCCTACAGGGTAATGAAAAACTGTTTTTT.

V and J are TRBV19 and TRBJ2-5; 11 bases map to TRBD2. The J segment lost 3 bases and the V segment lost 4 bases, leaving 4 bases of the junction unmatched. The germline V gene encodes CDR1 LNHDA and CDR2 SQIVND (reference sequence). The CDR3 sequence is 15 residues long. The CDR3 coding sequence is TGTGCCAGTAGTACCGGACTAGCGGGTGAAGAGACCCAGTACTTC. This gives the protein CASSTGLAGEETQYF.

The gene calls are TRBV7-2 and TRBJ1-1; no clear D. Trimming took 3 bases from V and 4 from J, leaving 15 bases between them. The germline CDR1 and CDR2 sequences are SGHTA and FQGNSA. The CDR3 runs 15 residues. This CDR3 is CASSFAALKGTEAFF. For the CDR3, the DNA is TGTGCCAGCAGCTTTGCGGCGCTAAAGGGCACTGAAGCTTTCTTT.